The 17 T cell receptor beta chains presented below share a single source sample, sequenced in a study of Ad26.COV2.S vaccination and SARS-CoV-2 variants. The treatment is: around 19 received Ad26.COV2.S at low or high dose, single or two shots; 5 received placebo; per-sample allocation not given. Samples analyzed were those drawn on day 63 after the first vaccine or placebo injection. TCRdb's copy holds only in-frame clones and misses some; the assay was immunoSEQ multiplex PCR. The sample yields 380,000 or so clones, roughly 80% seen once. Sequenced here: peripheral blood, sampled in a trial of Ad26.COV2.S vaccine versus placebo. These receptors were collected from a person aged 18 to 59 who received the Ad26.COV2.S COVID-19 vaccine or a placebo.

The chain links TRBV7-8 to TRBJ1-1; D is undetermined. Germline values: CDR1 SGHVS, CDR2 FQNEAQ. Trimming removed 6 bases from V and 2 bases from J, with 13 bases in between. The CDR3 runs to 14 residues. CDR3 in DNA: TGTGCCAGCAGTTCAAGGGCGGGAAACACTGAAGCTTTCTTT. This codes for CASSSRAGNTEAFF.

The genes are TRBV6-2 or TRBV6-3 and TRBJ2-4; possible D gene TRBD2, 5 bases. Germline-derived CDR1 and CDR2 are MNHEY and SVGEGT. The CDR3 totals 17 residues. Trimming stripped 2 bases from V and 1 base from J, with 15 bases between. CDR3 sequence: CASSYLPGSGAKNIQYF. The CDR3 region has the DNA TGTGCCAGCAGTTACCTCCCGGGGAGTGGGGCCAAAAACATTCAGTACTTC.

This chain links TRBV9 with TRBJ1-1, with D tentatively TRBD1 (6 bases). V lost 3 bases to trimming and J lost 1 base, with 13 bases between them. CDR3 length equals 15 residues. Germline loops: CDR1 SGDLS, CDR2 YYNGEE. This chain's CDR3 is CASSETLGGNTEAFF. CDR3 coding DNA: TGTGCCAGCAGCGAAACGCTAGGGGGGAACACTGAAGCTTTCTTT.

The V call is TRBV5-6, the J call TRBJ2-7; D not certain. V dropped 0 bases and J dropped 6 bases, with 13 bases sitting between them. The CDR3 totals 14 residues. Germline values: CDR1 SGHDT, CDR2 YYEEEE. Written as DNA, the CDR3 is TGTGCCAGCAGCTTGGGAACTATGTGGTCCGAGCAGTACTTC. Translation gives CASSLGTMWSEQYF.

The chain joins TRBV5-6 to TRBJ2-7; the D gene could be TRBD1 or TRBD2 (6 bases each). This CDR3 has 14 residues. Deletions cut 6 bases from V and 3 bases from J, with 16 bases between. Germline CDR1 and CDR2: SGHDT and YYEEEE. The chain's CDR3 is CASNQRGGLYEQYF. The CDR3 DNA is TGTGCCAGCAACCAGAGAGGGGGGCTCTACGAGCAGTACTTC.

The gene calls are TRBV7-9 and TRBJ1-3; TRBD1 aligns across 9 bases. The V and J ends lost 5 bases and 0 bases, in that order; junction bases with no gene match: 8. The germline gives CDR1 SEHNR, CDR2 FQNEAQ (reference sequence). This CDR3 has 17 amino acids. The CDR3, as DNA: TGTGCCAGCAGCATTAACAGGGGGCAACTCTCTGGAAACACCATATATTTT. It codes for CASSINRGQLSGNTIYF.

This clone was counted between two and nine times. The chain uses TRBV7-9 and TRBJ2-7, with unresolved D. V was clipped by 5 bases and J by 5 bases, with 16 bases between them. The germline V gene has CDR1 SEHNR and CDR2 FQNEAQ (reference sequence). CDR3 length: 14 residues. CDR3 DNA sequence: TGTGCCAGCAGCGTAAGGTCGGGCAGTAACGAGCAGTACTTC. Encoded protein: CASSVRSGSNEQYF.

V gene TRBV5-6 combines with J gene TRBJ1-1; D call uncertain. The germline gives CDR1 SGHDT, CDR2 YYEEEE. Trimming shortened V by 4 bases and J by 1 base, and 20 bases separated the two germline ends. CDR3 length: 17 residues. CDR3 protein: CASSLLEGGYSNTEAFF. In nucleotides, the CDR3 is TGTGCCAGCAGCCTACTCGAAGGCGGGTATTCGAACACTGAAGCTTTCTTT.

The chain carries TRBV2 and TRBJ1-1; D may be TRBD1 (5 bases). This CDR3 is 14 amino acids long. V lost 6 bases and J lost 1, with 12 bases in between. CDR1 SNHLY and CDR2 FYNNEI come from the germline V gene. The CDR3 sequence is CASRGRVTNTEAFF. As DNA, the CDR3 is TGTGCCAGCAGGGGACGGGTGACGAACACTGAAGCTTTCTTT. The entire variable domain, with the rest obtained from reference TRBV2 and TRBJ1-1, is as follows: EPEVTQTPSHQVTQMGQEVILRCVPISNHLYFYWYRQILGQKVEFLVSFYNNEISEKSEIFDDQFSVERPDGSNFTLKIRSTKLEDSAMYFCASRGRVTNTEAFFGQGTRLTVV.

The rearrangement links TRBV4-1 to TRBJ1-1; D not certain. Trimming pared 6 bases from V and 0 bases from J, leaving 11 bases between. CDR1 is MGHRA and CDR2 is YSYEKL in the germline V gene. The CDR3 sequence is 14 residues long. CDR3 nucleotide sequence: TGCGCCAGCAGTCCAGGATCAGTGAACACTGAAGCTTTCTTT. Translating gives CASSPGSVNTEAFF.

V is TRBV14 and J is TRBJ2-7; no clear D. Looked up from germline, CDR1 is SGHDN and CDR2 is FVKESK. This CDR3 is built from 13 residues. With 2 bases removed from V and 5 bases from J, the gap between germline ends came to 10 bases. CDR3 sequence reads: CASSQQFPHEQYF. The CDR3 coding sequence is TGTGCCAGCAGCCAACAATTCCCTCACGAGCAGTACTTC.

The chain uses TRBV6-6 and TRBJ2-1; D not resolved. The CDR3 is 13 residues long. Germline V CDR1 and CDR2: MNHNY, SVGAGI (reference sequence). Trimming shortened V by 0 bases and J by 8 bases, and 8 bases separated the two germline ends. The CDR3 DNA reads TGTGCCAGCAGTTACTCGGAAGGCGATGAGCAGTTCTTC. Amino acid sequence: CASSYSEGDEQFF.

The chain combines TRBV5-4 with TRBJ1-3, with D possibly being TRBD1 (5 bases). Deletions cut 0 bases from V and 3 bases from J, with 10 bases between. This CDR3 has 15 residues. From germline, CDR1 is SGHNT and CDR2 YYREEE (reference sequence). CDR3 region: CASSLGRDGGNTIYF. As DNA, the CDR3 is TGTGCCAGCAGCTTGGGCAGGGATGGTGGAAACACCATATATTTT.

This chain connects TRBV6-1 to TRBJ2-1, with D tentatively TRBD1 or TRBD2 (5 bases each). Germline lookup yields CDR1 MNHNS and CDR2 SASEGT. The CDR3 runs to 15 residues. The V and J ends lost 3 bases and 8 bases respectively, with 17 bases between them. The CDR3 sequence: CASSEVGLRGDEQFF. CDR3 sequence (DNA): TGTGCCAGCAGTGAGGTTGGGCTTCGGGGCGATGAGCAGTTCTTC.

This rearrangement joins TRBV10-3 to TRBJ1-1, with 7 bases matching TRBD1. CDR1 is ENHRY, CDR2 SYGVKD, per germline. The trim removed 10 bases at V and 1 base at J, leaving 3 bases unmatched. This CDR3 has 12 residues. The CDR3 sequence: CATRQGNTEAFF. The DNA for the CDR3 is TGTGCCACCCGACAGGGGAACACTGAAGCTTTCTTT.

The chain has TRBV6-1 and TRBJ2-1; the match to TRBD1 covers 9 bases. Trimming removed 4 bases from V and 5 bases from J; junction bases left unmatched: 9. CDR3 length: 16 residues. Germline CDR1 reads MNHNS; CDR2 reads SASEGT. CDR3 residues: CASSARPTGGNNEQFF. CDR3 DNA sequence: TGTGCCAGCAGTGCTCGACCGACAGGGGGAAACAATGAGCAGTTCTTC.

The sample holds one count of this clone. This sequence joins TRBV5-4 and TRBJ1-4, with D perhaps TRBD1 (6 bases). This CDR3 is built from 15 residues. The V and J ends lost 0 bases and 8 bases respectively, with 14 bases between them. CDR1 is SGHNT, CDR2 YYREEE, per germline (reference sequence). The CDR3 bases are TGTGCCAGCAGCTTGGCCGGGGGGGCATGGGAAAAACTGTTTTTT. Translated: CASSLAGGAWEKLFF.